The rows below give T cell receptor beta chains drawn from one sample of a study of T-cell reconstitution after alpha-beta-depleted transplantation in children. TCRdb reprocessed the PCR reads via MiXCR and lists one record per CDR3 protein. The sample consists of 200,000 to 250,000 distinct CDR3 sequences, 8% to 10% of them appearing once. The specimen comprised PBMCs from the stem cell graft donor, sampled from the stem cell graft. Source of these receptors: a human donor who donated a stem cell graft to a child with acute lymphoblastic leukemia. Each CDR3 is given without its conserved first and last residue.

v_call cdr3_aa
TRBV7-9 ASSLGSWGSQETQY
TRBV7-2 ASSLSNRNSPLH
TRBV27 ASSSLAGGYEQY
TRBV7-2 ASSLVGAGGSTDTQY
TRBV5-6 ASSLLLETQY
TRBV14 ASSQDGWLTEETQY
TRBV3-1 ASSLAGTGGLEPQH
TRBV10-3 AINPDRDETDTQY
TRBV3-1 ASSQRGQGSNEQY
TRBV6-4 ASSETGNYGYT
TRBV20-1 SAIGDKGDTQY
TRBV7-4 ASFPAGGGAGKPQH
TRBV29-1 SVEDWGSTNEKLF
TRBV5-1 ASSPRASGSITSEQF
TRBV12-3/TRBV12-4 ASSFGGGSMYTDTQY
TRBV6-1 ASTPTGYNEQF
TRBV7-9 ASSFTRDRGLT
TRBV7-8 ASSLEGARVKAF
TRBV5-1 ASSLGQETDTQY
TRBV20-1 SARTKRGHGGEQF
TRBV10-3 AISEARVDSPLH
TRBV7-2 ASSLTGKGRDQPQH
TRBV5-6 ASSPIGQNYGYT
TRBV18 ASSPSRGSYNEQF
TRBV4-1 ASSPASNTEAF
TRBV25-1 ASSATVAGGTEAF
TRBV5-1 ASAEQGYGYT
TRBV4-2 ASSQDRAGDADTQY
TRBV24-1 ATSDLGGEKLF
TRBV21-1 ASSAPRNNFYEQY
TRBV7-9 ASSLQPGQGAWEQY
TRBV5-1 ASSLAQGTGWIGTEAF
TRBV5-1 ASSLDIINGGYT
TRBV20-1 SARDGGLRSYNEQF
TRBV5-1 ASAEGDPSETQY
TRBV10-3 AISDRGGAGADTQY
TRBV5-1 ASSPLMEGTEAF
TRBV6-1 ASRDGTLNYEQY
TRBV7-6 ASSSAGGRTDTQY
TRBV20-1 SARDGGLAYSEQF
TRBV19 ASTRGTALNQPQH
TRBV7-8 ASSPHTGLGRQETQY
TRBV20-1 SARGWSSGNTIY
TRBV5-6 ASSLNVNYGYT
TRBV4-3 ASSQAGSTQY
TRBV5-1 ASSGAGDEQF
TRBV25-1 ASSGGQGQRVF
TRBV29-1 SVESGLEVF
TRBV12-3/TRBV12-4 ASSLSGGFSDTQY
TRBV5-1 ASSADRANTEAF
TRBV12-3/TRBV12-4 ASQLIENTEAF
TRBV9 ASSSRGGRADTQY
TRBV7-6 ASSLDGGNRETQY
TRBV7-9 ASSSLDRSGGYT